These T cell receptor beta chains were read from a single sample in a study of blood T cell repertoires in COVID-19. Here immunoSEQ multiplex PCR was the method, and the copy in TCRdb shows in-frame clones only, minus some. This table holds 100,000 or so clones, roughly 88% found once. The specimen sequenced was peripheral blood. The receptors come from a woman aged 55-69 years with acute or convalescent COVID-19. Each CDR3 is given with its conserved first and last residue. A D gene is named only where the DNA matches it firmly. Expanded clones get a size class; other rows say once, few or many, or leave the size out.

>NA|TRBJ2-7|TRBV19|NA
TGTGCCAGTAGTATTCGAGAGGGCCTTTACGAGCAGTACTTC
CASSIREGLYEQYF
>NA|TRBJ2-4|TRBV6-5|TRBD2
TGTGCCAGCAGTTACGGGCTAGCGGGAGCGTACATTCAGTACTTC
CASSYGLAGAYIQYF
>once|TRBJ1-1|TRBV29-1|TRBD1
TGCAGCACCTCCCACACAGGGGGCACTGAAGCTTTCTTT
CSTSHTGGTEAFF
>NA|TRBJ1-5|TRBV2|NA
TGTGCCAGCGTGGGCCAGGTAGGGAGTCAGCCCCAGCATTTT
CASVGQVGSQPQHF
>NA|TRBJ2-7|TRBV15|NA
TGTGCCACCAGCGAGAGAAGACTGGACGAGCAGTACTTC
CATSERRLDEQYF
>NA|TRBJ2-7|TRBV28|TRBD2
TGTGCCAGCAGTTTATGGGCTAGCGGGACTCACGAGCAGTACTTC
CASSLWASGTHEQYF
>once|TRBJ1-2|TRBV18|TRBD1
TGTGCCAGCTCACCAAGTAGAGCCGGGACAGGGCACTATGGCTACACCTTC
CASSPSRAGTGHYGYTF
>NA|TRBJ1-3|TRBV30|TRBD1
TGTGCCTGGACCCTATCAGGGGGCGGAATTGGAAACACCATATATTTT
CAWTLSGGGIGNTIYF
>NA|TRBJ2-1|TRBV13|TRBD1
TGTGCCAGCAGCGGGCGACAGGGACCCTCCTACAATGAGCAGTTCTTC
CASSGRQGPSYNEQFF
>NA|TRBJ1-1|TRBV29-1|NA
TGCAGCGTTGAAGCACCGGGGGAGAAAGCTTTCTTT
CSVEAPGEKAFF
>NA|TRBJ2-5|TRBV7-8|TRBD2
TGTGCCAGCAGCTTAGACAAACTAGCGGGAGGGCATCTTGAGACCCAGTACTTC
CASSLDKLAGGHLETQYF
>NA|TRBJ1-5|TRBV19|NA
TGTGCCAGTAGTACCCAGGCGGGGCAGCCCCAGCATTTT
CASSTQAGQPQHF
>NA|TRBJ2-2|TRBV19|TRBD2
TGTGCCAGTAGTATAACTAGCGGCACCGGGGAGCTGTTTTTT
CASSITSGTGELFF
>NA|TRBJ1-1|TRBV2|NA
TGTGCCAGCAGGAAAGAACAGGGCCGACAAACTGAAGCTTTCTTT
CASRKEQGRQTEAFF
>NA|TRBJ2-7|TRBV28|NA
TGTGCCAGCAGCCCATTAAAGGGGGGGTGGGGCTTAGTGACCTACGAGCAGTACTTC
CASSPLKGGWGLVTYEQYF
>NA|TRBJ1-1|TRBV5-6|TRBD1
TGTGCCAGCAGCTTGGGACAGGGGGTGTCTGAAGCTTTCTTT
CASSLGQGVSEAFF
>NA|TRBJ1-4|TRBV3-1/TRBV3-2|TRBD1
TGTGCCAGCAGCCTACCGGGACAGGGGGCAGAAAAACTGTTTTTT
CASSLPGQGAEKLFF
>NA|TRBJ2-5|TRBV5-1|NA
TGCGCCAGCAGCCGGGGACATCCCGAGACCCAGTACTTC
CASSRGHPETQYF
>NA|TRBJ1-2|TRBV28|NA
TGTGCCAGCAGTCCCAGGGGCTATGGCTACACCTTC
CASSPRGYGYTF
>NA|TRBJ2-2|TRBV19|NA
TGTGCCAGTACCAGAGACTCGTTTGAGGAGCTGTTTTTT
CASTRDSFEELFF
>NA|TRBJ2-1|TRBV14|NA
TGTGCCAGCAGCCAAGTAGGGAGGTTGGGAAATGAGCAGTTCTTC
CASSQVGRLGNEQFF
>NA|TRBJ1-2|TRBV3-1/TRBV3-2|TRBD1
TGTGCCAGCAGCCAAGATTGGGGCGGGGACAGGGTGACAAGTTTTTTCGGCTACACCTTC
CASSQDWGGDRVTSFFGYTF
>NA|TRBJ2-1|TRBV11-3|NA
TGTGCCAGCAGCTCCGTACTAGCAAAGGGGAGTAATGAGCAGTTCTTC
CASSSVLAKGSNEQFF
>NA|TRBJ2-1|TRBV29-1|NA
TGCAGCGTCCCGAGCTCCTACAATGAGCAGTTCTTC
CSVPSSYNEQFF
>NA|TRBJ1-1|TRBV27|TRBD1
TGTGCCAGCAGTCTCCGGACAGGGAGGAGTACTGAAGCTTTCTTT
CASSLRTGRSTEAFF
>NA|TRBJ2-5|TRBV7-2|TRBD2
TGTGCCAGCAGCACCCCGGGACTAGCGGGGGCAGAGACCCAGTACTTC
CASSTPGLAGAETQYF
>NA|TRBJ1-1|TRBV18|NA
TGTGCCAGCTCACCACCTGCCAGTGGGGCCATGAACACTGAAGCTTTCTTT
CASSPPASGAMNTEAFF
>once|TRBJ2-1|TRBV5-1|TRBD2
TGCGCCAGCAGCTCCTCTAGCGGGAGGGGGGATGAGCAGTTCTTC
CASSSSSGRGDEQFF
>NA|TRBJ2-3|TRBV9|TRBD2
TGTGCCAGCAGCGCCCCGACTAGCGGGTCTCGGGCTGATTCTAGCACAGATACGCAGTATTTT
CASSAPTSGSRADSSTDTQYF
>NA|TRBJ1-5|TRBV6-4|NA
TGTGCCAGCAGTGGGGAGAAGCAGCCCCAGCATTTT
CASSGEKQPQHF
>NA|TRBJ1-2|TRBV6-4|NA
TGTGCCAGCAGTGAAACGGGACTGGCAAACTATGGCTACACCTTC
CASSETGLANYGYTF
>NA|TRBJ2-7|TRBV28|TRBD1
TGTGCCAGCACCCCCCCCCTCCCTACCGGGACAGGGAGCTACGAGCAGTACTTC
CASTPPLPTGTGSYEQYF
>few|TRBJ1-2|TRBV18|TRBD1
TGTGCCAGCTCACCTAAGACAGGGGGAAATGGCTACACCTTC
CASSPKTGGNGYTF
>NA|TRBJ2-5|TRBV9|NA
TGTGCCAGCAGCCCCCGAAAGGGGGTTGGGGAGACCCAGTACTTC
CASSPRKGVGETQYF
>NA|TRBJ1-2|TRBV15|NA
TGTGCCACCAGCAGAGATCGGTCGGGGGGGGACTATGGCTACACCTTC
CATSRDRSGGDYGYTF
>NA|TRBJ2-7|TRBV11-3|NA
TGTGCCAGCTCTACGGGACTCAGAGACTACGAGCAGTACTTC
CASSTGLRDYEQYF
>NA|TRBJ2-1|TRBV5-1|TRBD2
TGCGCCAGCAGCCTCCCTCGCGGGAGGGGGTACGGGGGTGAGCAGTTCTTC
CASSLPRGRGYGGEQFF
>once|TRBJ1-2|TRBV6-1|NA
TGTGCCAGCAGTGAAGGGTGGGGAGGGAAGGACGGCTACACCTTC
CASSEGWGGKDGYTF
>NA|TRBJ2-5|TRBV19|NA
TGTGCCAGTAGTATCCTACAGGGTAAAGGAGAGACCCAGTACTTC
CASSILQGKGETQYF
>NA|TRBJ2-7|TRBV11-2|NA
TGTGCCAGCAGCTTAGGGGGCAGCTCCTACGAGCAGTACTTC
CASSLGGSSYEQYF
>NA|TRBJ2-5|TRBV27|TRBD2
TGTGCCAGCAGTTCCACTAGCGGGAGCCACCCGGGGGACCAGTACTTC
CASSSTSGSHPGDQYF
>NA|TRBJ1-1|TRBV30|NA
TGTGCCTGGAGTGCCAGGGAGGTGGCTTTCTTT
CAWSAREVAFF
>NA|TRBJ2-1|TRBV27|NA
TGTGCCAGCAGTTCCCTGGCAGGGGTTTACAATGAGCAGTTCTTC
CASSSLAGVYNEQFF
>NA|TRBJ2-1|TRBV6-4|NA
TGTGCCAGCAGTGTAGAGGGAGGTAAAAACTTTGAGCAGTTCTTC
CASSVEGGKNFEQFF
>NA|TRBJ1-3|TRBV15|NA
TGTGCCACCAGCAGAGATTCGGTGAGCTCTGGAAACACCATATATTTT
CATSRDSVSSGNTIYF
>NA|TRBJ2-7|TRBV28|NA
TGTGCCAGCAGTTTAGGGACTTACTCCGAGCAGTACTTC
CASSLGTYSEQYF
>NA|TRBJ2-1|TRBV19|TRBD2
TGTGCCAGTAGTATTGCTGGACTTAGCGGGACCTCCTACAATGAGCAGTTCTTC
CASSIAGLSGTSYNEQFF
>NA|TRBJ2-1|TRBV7-7|NA
TGTGCTAGCAGCCCCCAGGTTAGCGGATACAATGAGCAGTTCTTC
CASSPQVSGYNEQFF
>few|TRBJ1-5|TRBV19|TRBD1
TGTGCCAGTAGTACTACAGGGGGGAGCAATCAGCCCCAGCATTTT
CASSTTGGSNQPQHF
>NA|TRBJ1-1|TRBV27|NA
TGTGCCAGCACCCCGAGGGCTTCTTGGGAGAACACTGAAGCTTTCTTT
CASTPRASWENTEAFF